This entry features one TCR beta chain sequence. Its antigen remains unidentified. With 3 bases clipped from V and 8 bases from J, the junction kept 7 bases outside the gene matches. This CDR3 is 15 amino acids long. CDR1 and CDR2 from the germline V gene are KGHDR and SFDVKD. MiXCR was run by TCRdb on the reads, yielding one entry per CDR3 protein. The table lists about 530,000 distinct CDR3 sequences, around 27% of them singletons, with over 10% in the top ten. The sample belongs to a study of T cell repertoires in cytomegalovirus infection. Looking at the study overall: Public TCR beta signatures were indicative of both CMV infection and a matching HLA type. General study results and limits: What dominated the ex vivo response were HLA-C-restricted CMV-specific TCR beta clonotypes. Totalled public TCR beta family frequency picked out people who carried CMV plus the relevant HLA.

The receptor's source is a human donor in good health (CMV status not recorded). Some clones in this sample may be carry-over from other donors' samples. The V call is TRBV24-1, the J call TRBJ1-2; the match to TRBD1 covers 11 bases. The sample taken for sequencing was PBMCs. The CDR3 region is CATSDTRTGGMGYTF. In nucleotides, the CDR3 is TGTGCCACCAGTGATACCCGGACAGGGGGCATGGGCTACACCTTC.